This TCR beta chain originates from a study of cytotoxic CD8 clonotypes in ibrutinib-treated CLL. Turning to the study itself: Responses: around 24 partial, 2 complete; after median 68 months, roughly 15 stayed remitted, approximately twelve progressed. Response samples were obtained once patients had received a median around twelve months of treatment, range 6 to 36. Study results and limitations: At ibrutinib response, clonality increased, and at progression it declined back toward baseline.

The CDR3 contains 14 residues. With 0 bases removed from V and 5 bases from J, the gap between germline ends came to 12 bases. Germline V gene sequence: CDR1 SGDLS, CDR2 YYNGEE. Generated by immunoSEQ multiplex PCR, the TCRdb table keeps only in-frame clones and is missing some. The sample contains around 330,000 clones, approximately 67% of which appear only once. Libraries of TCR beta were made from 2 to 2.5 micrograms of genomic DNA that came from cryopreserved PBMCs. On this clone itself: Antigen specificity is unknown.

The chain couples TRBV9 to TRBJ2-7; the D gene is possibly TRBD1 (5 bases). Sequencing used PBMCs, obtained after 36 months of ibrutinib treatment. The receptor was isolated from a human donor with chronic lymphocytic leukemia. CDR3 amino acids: CASSVGGLSHEQYF. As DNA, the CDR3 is TGTGCCAGCAGCGTAGGGGGCCTCAGCCACGAGCAGTACTTC.